The 21 T cell receptor beta chains below all came from one sample that was sequenced in a study of T-cell memory formation after mild COVID-19. Each CDR3 protein gets one entry after TCRdb re-called the 5' RACE reads with MiXCR. The sample includes some 180,000 distinct CDR3 sequences, 15% to 20% of them seen just once. Source material: PBMCs or a T cell subset sorted from them (not recorded which). The origin of the receptors is a young man who had mild COVID-19 (a few samples of this study predate the infection). Cell type and time point are not known.

This clonotype occurred a few times. The V call is TRBV6-5, the J call TRBJ1-6, with D maybe TRBD1 (5 bases). CDR3 length: 12 residues. V lost 5 bases and J lost 7, with 6 bases in between. Per germline, CDR1 MNHEY and CDR2 SVGAGI. In DNA, the CDR3 is TGTGCCAGCAGTAACAGGAATTCACCCCTCCACTTT. It codes for CASSNRNSPLHF.

The chain uses TRBV5-6 and TRBJ1-6, with TRBD1 identical over 9 bases. After removal of 4 bases from V and 9 bases from J, the junction contained 5 bases not matched to a gene. CDR1 SGHDT and CDR2 YYEEEE come from the germline V gene. The CDR3 length is 14 residues. CDR3 in amino acids: CASSATGGISPLHF. Here the CDR3 DNA reads TGTGCCAGCAGCGCAACAGGGGGCATTTCACCCCTCCACTTT. The full variable domain, completed using reference TRBV5-6 and TRBJ1-6, is DAGVTQSPTHLIKTRGQQVTLRCSPKSGHDTVSWYQQALGQGPQFIFQYYEEEERQRGNFPDRFSGHQFPNYSSELNVNALLLGDSALYLCASSATGGISPLHFGNGTRLTVT.

This clonotype was seen only a few times. This sequence joins TRBV12-3 or TRBV12-4 and TRBJ2-3, with 12 bases fitting TRBD2. The ends lost 6 bases at V and 7 bases at J; junction bases unmatched: 5. The CDR3 has 14 amino acids. The CDR3, as DNA: TGTGCCAGCAGCACTAGCGGGGGGAGATATACGCAGTATTTT. This codes for CASSTSGGRYTQYF.

In this sample, this clonotype turned up a few times. The rearrangement joins TRBV7-8 to TRBJ2-5; 7 nucleotides align to TRBD1. V gave up 2 bases and J gave up 4 bases; unmatched junction bases: 4. Per the germline V gene, CDR1 is SGHVS and CDR2 is FQNEAQ. The CDR3 consists of 14 residues. In nucleotides, the CDR3 is TGTGCCAGCAGCTTAACCGACAGGGTAGAGACCCAGTACTTC. Protein: CASSLTDRVETQYF.

The J gene is TRBJ2-2, the V gene TRBV9; TRBD2 aligns across 9 bases. V gave up 5 bases and J gave up 5 bases; unmatched junction bases: 7. The CDR3 extends over 15 amino acids. Germline loops: CDR1 SGDLS, CDR2 YYNGEE. The CDR3 loop is CASSVPSGATGELFF. The DNA for the CDR3 is TGTGCCAGCAGTGTCCCTAGCGGGGCTACCGGGGAGCTGTTTTTT.

The chain employs TRBV5-1 and TRBJ2-3; D call uncertain. Trimming removed 4 bases from V and 2 bases from J, with 11 bases in between. Germline lookup yields CDR1 SGHRS and CDR2 YFSETQ. This CDR3 spans 14 amino acids. The CDR3 reads CASSQPSSTDTQYF. The DNA of the CDR3 is TGCGCCAGCAGCCAGCCCTCCTCCACAGATACGCAGTATTTT.

This clonotype has a handful of counts. This chain joins TRBV27 and TRBJ2-1; 8 bases map to TRBD1. Germline CDR1 is MNHEY and CDR2 is SMNVEV (reference sequence). Trimming cost V 4 bases and J 4 bases; bases outside gene matches: 3. The CDR3 is 14 amino acids. This CDR3 is CASSWDRRYNEQFF. The CDR3 coding sequence is TGTGCCAGCAGTTGGGACAGGAGATACAATGAGCAGTTCTTC.

This chain joins TRBV6-6 and TRBJ1-2, with D perhaps TRBD1 (5 bases). CDR1 is MNHNY, CDR2 SVGAGI, per germline (reference sequence). V lost 2 bases, J lost 8 bases, and 15 bases lay in between. The CDR3 covers 14 residues. CDR3 amino acids: CASSYPTGPKGYTF. In DNA, the CDR3 is TGTGCCAGCAGTTACCCTACGGGACCTAAGGGCTACACCTTC.

The chain joins TRBV7-2 to TRBJ1-1; D is undetermined. CDR1 is SGHTA, CDR2 FQGNSA, per germline. The ends were cut back, 1 base at V and 0 bases at J, with 9 bases in the middle. This CDR3 comprises 15 residues. CDR3 sequence reads: CASSLDQQMNTEAFF. The CDR3 DNA is TGTGCCAGCAGCTTAGACCAGCAAATGAACACTGAAGCTTTCTTT.

As regards this clonotype: Relative to the germline gene, one junction end is altered; a read error may explain this. This chain joins TRBV24-1 and TRBJ2-1, with a weak D call TRBD1 (5 bases). Germline V CDR1 and CDR2: KGHDR, SFDVKD. CDR3 length: 12 residues. CDR3 region: CAPSNRQGEQFF. In DNA, the CDR3 is TGTGCCCCCAGTAACAGGCAGGGTGAGCAGTTCTTC.

The chain links TRBV20-1 to TRBJ2-7; either TRBD1 or TRBD2 may supply D (5 bases each). CDR3 length: 13 residues. The germline V and J ends were trimmed by 6 bases and 6 bases, with 18 bases remaining between them. In germline, CDR1 is DFQATT, CDR2 SNEGSKA (reference sequence). In DNA form, the CDR3 reads TGCAGTGCCCCCCGGGACGCCATCGGCGAGCAGTACTTC. Amino acid sequence: CSAPRDAIGEQYF.

The chain is built from TRBV2 and TRBJ1-5; D ambiguous. V lost 7 bases, J lost 6 bases, and 10 bases lay in between. Germline V CDR1 and CDR2: SNHLY, FYNNEI. CDR3 size: 12 residues. CDR3 amino acids: CASKNARQPQHF. The CDR3 nucleotides read TGTGCCAGCAAAAACGCACGTCAGCCCCAGCATTTT.

The V and J genes are TRBV10-3 and TRBJ2-3; D possibly matches TRBD1 or TRBD2 (5 bases each). CDR3 length: 15 amino acids. With 4 bases removed from V and 4 bases from J, the gap between germline ends came to 15 bases. Germline V gene data show CDR1 as ENHRY and CDR2 as SYGVKD. The CDR3 region is CAISGRGKGADTQYF. The DNA of the CDR3 is TGTGCCATCAGTGGACGGGGAAAAGGGGCAGATACGCAGTATTTT.

This clonotype was seen only a few times. This chain connects TRBV12-3 or TRBV12-4 to TRBJ1-5, with D maybe TRBD1 (6 bases). V was clipped by 4 bases and J by 1 base, with 20 bases between them. CDR3 length: 18 amino acids. The chain's CDR3 is CASSSRGLSAVSNQPQHF. The CDR3 DNA reads TGTGCCAGCAGTTCCAGGGGTCTCAGTGCGGTGAGCAATCAGCCCCAGCATTTT.

The chain combines TRBV28 with TRBJ2-3; 9 bases map to TRBD2. CDR1 MDHEN and CDR2 SYDVKM come from the germline V gene. There are 17 residues in the CDR3. V trimming: 5 bases; J trimming: 0 bases; junction bases outside the gene matches: 9. The CDR3 nucleotides are TGTGCCAGCAGTCTCGACCCTAGCGGGGTTAGCACAGATACGCAGTATTTT. This codes for CASSLDPSGVSTDTQYF.

Only a few counts were recorded for this clonotype. V is TRBV6-5 and J is TRBJ1-2, with D unresolved. From germline, CDR1 is MNHEY and CDR2 SVGAGI. V lost 7 bases and J lost 8, with 11 bases in between. The CDR3 is made up of 11 amino acids. Here the CDR3 reads CASTGGRGYTF. The CDR3 nucleotides are TGTGCCAGCACGGGCGGGCGAGGCTACACCTTC.

This clonotype has a count of ten or more. The V call is TRBV7-2, the J call TRBJ1-1; possibly TRBD1 for D (5 bases). Trimming removed 8 bases at V and 3 bases at J, with 13 bases between. Per the germline V gene, CDR1 is SGHTA and CDR2 is FQGNSA. CDR3 length equals 13 residues. The CDR3 here is CASQGRDDTEAFF. CDR3 sequence (DNA): TGTGCCAGCCAAGGTCGGGACGACACTGAAGCTTTCTTT.

This chain connects TRBV7-3 to TRBJ2-2, with a weak D call TRBD2 (6 bases). The CDR3 sequence is 16 residues long. Per germline, CDR1 SGHTA and CDR2 FQGTGA. Trimming left V 0 bases short and J 5 bases short, with 13 bases between. The CDR3 spells CASSLTWGESTGELFF. The CDR3 bases are TGTGCCAGCAGCTTAACTTGGGGGGAATCTACCGGGGAGCTGTTTTTT. The entire variable domain, with the rest obtained from reference TRBV7-3 and TRBJ2-2, is as follows: GAGVSQTPSNKVTEKGKYVELRCDPISGHTALYWYRQSLGQGPEFLIYFQGTGAADDSGLPNDRFFAVRPEGSVSTLKIQRTERGDSAVYLCASSLTWGESTGELFFGEGSRLTVL.

The chain combines TRBV24-1 with TRBJ2-1, with 15 positions matching TRBD2. With V trimmed by 9 bases and J by 8 bases, 7 bases remained unmatched. The CDR3 length is 15 residues. Germline V lookup: CDR1 KGHDR, CDR2 SFDVKD. The CDR3 DNA follows: TGTGCCACCTCGCCGGGACTAGCGGGGGGTTATGAGCAGTTCTTC. Its translation: CATSPGLAGGYEQFF.

This chain joins TRBV28 and TRBJ2-2; tentatively, D is TRBD1 or TRBD2 (6 bases each). The CDR3 extends over 18 amino acids. Germline lookup yields CDR1 MDHEN and CDR2 SYDVKM. The germline V and J ends were trimmed by 2 bases and 5 bases, with 21 bases remaining between them. CDR3 residues: CASSLGPPRDILTGELFF. CDR3 coding DNA: TGTGCCAGCAGTTTAGGCCCCCCGCGGGACATCCTGACCGGGGAGCTGTTTTTT.

The chain uses TRBV20-1 and TRBJ2-7; possibly TRBD2 for D (6 bases). Trimming pared 3 bases from V and 7 bases from J, leaving 13 bases between. There are 12 residues in the CDR3. Germline V gene lookup returns CDR1 DFQATT and CDR2 SNEGSKA (reference sequence). The CDR3 sequence is CSARGARGEQYF. In DNA, the CDR3 is TGCAGTGCTAGGGGAGCCCGGGGGGAGCAGTACTTC.